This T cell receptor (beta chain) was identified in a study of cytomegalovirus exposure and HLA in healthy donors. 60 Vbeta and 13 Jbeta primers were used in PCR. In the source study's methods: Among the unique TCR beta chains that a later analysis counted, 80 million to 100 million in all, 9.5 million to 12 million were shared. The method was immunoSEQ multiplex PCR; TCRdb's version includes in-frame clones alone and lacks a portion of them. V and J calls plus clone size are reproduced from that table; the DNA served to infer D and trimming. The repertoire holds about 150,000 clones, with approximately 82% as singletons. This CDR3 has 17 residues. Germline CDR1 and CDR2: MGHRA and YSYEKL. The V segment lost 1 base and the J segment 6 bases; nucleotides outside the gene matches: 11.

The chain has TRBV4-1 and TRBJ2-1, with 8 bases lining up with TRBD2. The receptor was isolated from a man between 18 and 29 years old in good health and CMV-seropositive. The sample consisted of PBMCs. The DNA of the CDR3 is TGCGCCAGCAGCCAAGGCTTAGCGGGAAGTCGAGGCAATGAGCAGTTCTTC. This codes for CASSQGLAGSRGNEQFF.